This T cell receptor (beta chain) was found in a study of blood T cell repertoires in COVID-19. Turning to the study itself: Sources were T cells, B-cell-depleted T cells, or PBMCs; the material itself was cDNA or gDNA.

The CDR3 is made up of 15 amino acids. J gave up 3 bases and V 4 bases, and 4 bases lay outside the gene matches. The germline V gene encodes CDR1 SGHDT and CDR2 YYEEEE. The method was immunoSEQ multiplex PCR; TCRdb's version includes in-frame clones alone and lacks a portion of them. Of over 150,000 clones in the sample, about 88% are singletons; the top ten hold roughly a sixth. The sequenced sample consisted of peripheral blood. This receptor was obtained from a middle-aged man with COVID-19, enrolled during active disease. The chain combines TRBV5-6 with TRBJ2-4; 10 nucleotides match TRBD2. The CDR3 nucleotides read TGTGCCAGCAGCCATCTAGCGGGAGACAAAAACATTCAGTACTTC. It codes for CASSHLAGDKNIQYF. The whole variable domain, remainder taken from reference TRBV5-6 and TRBJ2-4, is DAGVTQSPTHLIKTRGQQVTLRCSPKSGHDTVSWYQQALGQGPQFIFQYYEEEERQRGNFPDRFSGHQFPNYSSELNVNALLLGDSALYLCASSHLAGDKNIQYFGAGTRLSVL.